Following are 17 T cell receptor beta chains from one sample sequenced in a study of shared clonotypes between healthy human individuals. Only in-frame clones appear in the TCRdb table, and some are missing; sequencing was by immunoSEQ multiplex PCR. This table has millions of clones, about 95% appearing once. The naive CD8 fraction comprised CD45RO-negative cells positively selected for CCR7 and excluded terminally differentiated effector memory CD45RA+ cells. Sequenced input: naive CD8+ T cells sorted from blood. The origin of the receptors is a man younger than 35 in good health.

The chain joins TRBV4-2 to TRBJ1-3; D is uncertain. This CDR3 is 16 amino acids long. Germline-derived CDR1 and CDR2 are LGHNA and YNFKEQ. V was trimmed by 4 bases and J by 0 bases, leaving 13 bases between them. The chain's CDR3 is CASSLEVYTSGNTIYF. In DNA, the CDR3 is TGTGCCAGCAGCCTGGAGGTATATACCTCTGGAAACACCATATATTTT.

The chain is built from TRBV7-9 and TRBJ2-3; the match to TRBD2 covers 13 bases. Germline V gene sequence: CDR1 SEHNR, CDR2 FQNEAQ (reference sequence). This CDR3 contains 19 residues. With V trimmed by 4 bases and J by 2 bases, 12 bases remained unmatched. The DNA for the CDR3 is TGTGCCAGCAGCTCGGGACTAGCGGGGCCCCGAATCTACACAGATACGCAGTATTTT. Translating it yields CASSSGLAGPRIYTDTQYF.

The DNA for the CDR3 is TGTGCCAGCAGCTCCAGGACTGTATACACAGATACGCAGTATTTT. Protein sequence: CASSSRTVYTDTQYF. The rearrangement uses TRBV7-9 and TRBJ2-3, with a possible D match to TRBD2 (5 bases). V was clipped by 4 bases and J by 2 bases, with 13 bases between them. CDR1 SEHNR and CDR2 FQNEAQ come from the germline V gene (reference sequence). The CDR3 has 15 amino acids.

The J gene is TRBJ2-1, the V gene TRBV28; 9 bases map to TRBD1. V trimming: 6 bases; J trimming: 12 bases; junction bases outside the gene matches: 18. Germline-derived CDR1 and CDR2 are MDHEN and SYDVKM. This CDR3 spans 16 amino acids. The CDR3 protein is CASRSSTGGLLDGQFF. The CDR3 coding sequence is TGTGCCAGCAGAAGCTCTACAGGGGGCCTCTTAGACGGGCAGTTCTTC.

This clone has just one count. The chain recombines TRBV30 with TRBJ1-5, with D perhaps TRBD1 (6 bases). CDR3 size: 14 residues. Between the trimmed V and J ends, which lost 1 base and 3 bases, there was a span of 10 bases. Germline V gene data show CDR1 as GTSNPN and CDR2 as SVGIG (reference sequence). The CDR3 DNA reads as TGTGCCTGGAGTGGGGCAGGGGTCAATCAGCCCCAGCATTTT. Protein: CAWSGAGVNQPQHF.

Remarks on this clone: Relative to the germline gene, one junction end is altered; a read error may explain this. The V call is TRBV4-1, the J call TRBJ2-5; D tentatively reads TRBD1 or TRBD2 (5 bases each). The CDR3 length is 12 residues. Germline CDR1 is MGHRA and CDR2 is YSYEKL. CDR3 coding DNA: TGCGCCAGCAGCCAGATGGGGGACCTGCTCGACTTC. Translated, it gives CASSQMGDLLDF.

The rearrangement links TRBV4-1 to TRBJ2-3, with TRBD1 as a possible D gene (5 bases). With 0 bases removed from V and 3 bases from J, the gap between germline ends came to 10 bases. Per the germline V gene, CDR1 is MGHRA and CDR2 is YSYEKL. This CDR3 is built from 15 residues. The CDR3 loop reads CASSQEMAGTDTQYF. CDR3 nucleotide sequence: TGCGCCAGCAGCCAAGAGATGGCAGGGACAGATACGCAGTATTTT.

The rearrangement links TRBV13 to TRBJ2-7, with a weak D call TRBD1 (8 bases). Germline V lookup: CDR1 PRHDT, CDR2 FYEKMQ (reference sequence). Trimming shortened V by 2 bases and J by 4 bases, and 24 bases separated the two germline ends. The CDR3 contains 18 residues. Here the CDR3 reads CASSLSSPGGQETYEQYF. DNA for the CDR3: TGTGCCAGCAGCTTATCCAGCCCGGGGGGACAGGAGACTTACGAGCAGTACTTC.

V usage is TRBV11-2 and J usage is TRBJ1-1; D is possibly TRBD1 (5 bases). CDR3 length: 14 amino acids. The V end was cut by 5 bases, the J end by 5 bases, with 15 bases between. Per germline, CDR1 SGHAT and CDR2 FQNNGV. The CDR3: CASSKDLGQTEAFF. The CDR3 DNA sequence: TGTGCCAGCAGCAAAGACCTGGGGCAAACTGAAGCTTTCTTT.

This chain uses TRBV19 with TRBJ1-2; 7 nucleotides match TRBD1. The germline gives CDR1 LNHDA, CDR2 SQIVND (reference sequence). The V and J ends lost 5 bases and 5 bases, in that order; junction bases with no gene match: 2. The CDR3 has 12 amino acids. CDR3 nucleotides: TGTGCCAGTAGTTCGACAGGGTATGGCTACACCTTC. Residues: CASSSTGYGYTF.

V usage is TRBV21-1 and J usage is TRBJ1-6; the table's D call of TRBD1 was not tested on the DNA. TRBV21-1 is a listed pseudogene. This CDR3 is built from 15 residues. The DNA for the CDR3 is TGTGCCAGCACCGAAACAGGGGAAAATAATTCACCCCTCCACTTT. Protein sequence: CASTETGENNSPLHF.

Regarding this clone: Other nucleotide sequences in the sample specify the same CDR3. This chain links TRBV7-9 with TRBJ2-7; D is undetermined. With 5 bases removed from V and 0 bases from J, the gap between germline ends came to 11 bases. Germline V lookup: CDR1 SEHNR, CDR2 FQNEAQ (reference sequence). The CDR3 loop spans 14 amino acids. The CDR3 coding sequence is TGTGCCAGCAGCCCGTCGAGCCCCTCCTACGAGCAGTACTTC. As protein: CASSPSSPSYEQYF.

This sequence joins TRBV10-2 and TRBJ1-2; D is uncertain. The CDR3 contains 12 residues. Trimming cost V 7 bases and J 3 bases, with 9 bases left between them. The germline CDR1 and CDR2 sequences are WSHSY and SAAADI. CDR3 coding DNA: TGCGCCAGCACCCACGTCGACTATGGCTACACCTTC. Translation gives CASTHVDYGYTF.

The rearrangement joins TRBV7-9 to TRBJ2-7, with D hard to call. The CDR3 has 16 residues. Germline-derived CDR1 and CDR2 are SEHNR and FQNEAQ (reference sequence). The V end lost 5 bases, the J end lost 4 bases, and 21 bases lay between the germline ends. DNA for the CDR3: TGTGCCAGCAGCCCAACATCAGGCTACCTCCGTTACGAGCAGTACTTC. It is translated as CASSPTSGYLRYEQYF.

The J gene is TRBJ2-7, the V gene TRBV5-1; no clear D gene. This CDR3 has 14 residues. CDR1 is SGHRS, CDR2 YFSETQ, per germline. V dropped 0 bases and J dropped 1 base, with 8 bases sitting between them. The CDR3 region is CASSLAGRSYEQYF. The DNA for the CDR3 is TGCGCCAGCAGCTTGGCCGGTAGATCCTACGAGCAGTACTTC.

This clone was recorded only once. The identical CDR3 is also encoded by other nucleotide sequences in the sample. CDR3 loop: CASSSSGRMDIQYF. Written as DNA, the CDR3 is TGTGCCAGCAGCTCGAGTGGGAGGATGGACATTCAGTACTTC. The V and J genes are TRBV11-2 and TRBJ2-4, with D possibly TRBD2 on 6 matching bases. The V and J ends lost 4 bases and 8 bases respectively, with 15 bases between them. This CDR3 spans 14 amino acids. CDR1 and CDR2 (germline): SGHAT, FQNNGV.

The chain is built from TRBV5-1 and TRBJ2-1; 9 nucleotides agree with TRBD1. The CDR3 consists of 16 residues. Trimming at V came to 5 bases and at J to 4 bases, leaving 10 bases not matched to a gene. Germline CDR1 is SGHRS and CDR2 is YFSETQ. The CDR3 is CASRASGTGIYNEQFF. CDR3 nucleotides: TGCGCCAGCAGAGCTTCCGGGACAGGGATTTACAATGAGCAGTTCTTC.